This record covers a single T cell receptor beta chain. Its antigen is currently unknown. Sequencing was performed with immunoSEQ multiplex PCR; in TCRdb, only in-frame clones are kept and a portion is missing. The sample holds about 1,100 clones, 60% to 75% seen once. The data derive from a study of CD8 T cell repertoires and HIV-1 epitope variants. The germline V gene encodes CDR1 SQVTM and CDR2 ANQGSEA. The V gene lost 1 base and the J gene lost 6 bases, with 1 base spanning the gap. The CDR3 covers 10 residues. This chain joins TRBV29-1 and TRBJ2-1; D call uncertain. Sequencing used cultured CD8+ T cells derived from PBMCs. The source of this sequence is a male donor with HIV. The DNA of the CDR3 is TGCAGCGTTGAAGGCAATGAGCAGTTCTTC. Translated, it gives CSVEGNEQFF.